Given below is one T cell receptor (beta chain) in context. Its antigen is undetermined. Total RNA, at least 6 micrograms per sample, came from PBMCs. For the second PCR, which ran for roughly 6 to 11 cycles, a sample-barcoded 5' primer and a J-beta primer mix were used. MiXCR, run by TCRdb on the 5' RACE reads, gives a single entry per CDR3 protein. This repertoire shows hundreds of thousands of distinct CDR3 sequences, 25% to 35% found once; its top ten account for roughly 17%. This sample is drawn from a study of blood T cells in healthy people across ages. Whole-study results and caveats: With naive T cell percentage, TCR beta diversity showed a strong correlation.

This TCR was recovered from a woman over 75 in good health. Sequenced input: blood.

DNA for the CDR3: TGTGCCAGCAGGAACAGGGGTATGAACACTGAAGCTTTCTTT. This codes for CASRNRGMNTEAFF. This chain links TRBV5-4 with TRBJ1-1; 7 positions match TRBD1. The ends lost 5 bases at V and 0 bases at J; junction bases unmatched: 4. The CDR3 runs 14 residues. Germline V gives CDR1 SGHNT, CDR2 YYREEE (reference sequence).